This T cell receptor (beta chain) appears in the sequencing data of a study of T cell repertoires in cytomegalovirus infection. Broader study findings: The ex vivo response was dominated by HLA-C-restricted CMV-specific TCR beta clonotypes.

V was shortened by 7 bases and J by 10 bases, with 20 bases between the two germline ends. This CDR3 is built from 15 residues. The V gene's germline CDR1 is MNHNS and CDR2 SASEGT. About this clonotype: Its cognate antigen is unknown.

In TCRdb, the reads were re-called with MiXCR into one record per CDR3 protein. The repertoire holds roughly 860,000 distinct CDR3 sequences, with about 31% as singletons. The sequencing used cultured CD8+ T cells from PBMCs, collected from culture after CMV antigen stimulation. The sequence came from a human donor in good health (CMV status not recorded). Some clones in this sample may be carry-over from other donors' samples. The chain joins TRBV6-1 to TRBJ1-6; maybe TRBD1 (6 bases). The CDR3 DNA follows: TGTGCCAGCATCCTGGGGGGGGCGCTTTGGTCACCCCTCCACTTT. Amino acids: CASILGGALWSPLHF.